Shown below are 27 T cell receptor beta chains from a single sample sequenced in a study of T cells in narcolepsy. TCRdb's copy holds only in-frame clones and misses some; the assay was immunoSEQ multiplex PCR. The sample contains approximately 40,000 clones, approximately 88% of which appear only once. Input material: CD45RA- memory CD4+ T cells from PBMCs. The receptors shown here come from a human donor with narcolepsy.

There are a few counts of this clone. V and J are TRBV5-1 and TRBJ2-2; D not certain. Germline CDR1 and CDR2: SGHRS and YFSETQ. The CDR3 spans 17 residues. V shed 1 base and J shed 2 bases, with 15 bases lying between them. CDR3 in amino acids: CASSLYLARFNTGELFF. CDR3 sequence (DNA): TGCGCCAGCAGCTTGTATCTCGCCAGGTTCAACACCGGGGAGCTGTTTTTT.

The rearrangement joins TRBV5-4 to TRBJ2-1; TRBD2 aligns across 9 bases. Germline V gene lookup returns CDR1 SGHNT and CDR2 YYREEE (reference sequence). Trimming took 4 bases from V and 7 from J; bases not matched to a gene: 9. The CDR3 sequence is 15 residues long. The CDR3 sequence is CASSAGGGDVNEQFF. CDR3 DNA sequence: TGTGCCAGCAGCGCGGGGGGGGGCGACGTGAATGAGCAGTTCTTC.

The rearrangement uses TRBV7-2 and TRBJ2-7, with D tentatively TRBD1 or TRBD2 (6 bases each). Trimming removed 4 bases from V and 2 bases from J, with 12 bases in between. Germline V gene lookup returns CDR1 SGHTA and CDR2 FQGNSA. This CDR3 has 14 amino acids. The CDR3 protein is CASSSSGGPYEQYF. The CDR3 coding sequence is TGTGCCAGCAGCTCCTCCGGGGGCCCCTACGAGCAGTACTTC.

This clone has only a few counts. V usage is TRBV7-2 and J usage is TRBJ1-1; D is uncertain. V lost 5 bases and J lost 5, with 18 bases in between. Germline loops: CDR1 SGHTA, CDR2 FQGNSA. This CDR3 contains 15 residues. The CDR3 loop reads CASSLRLGLGTEAFF. CDR3 DNA sequence: TGTGCCAGCAGCCTTCGACTGGGGTTAGGGACTGAAGCTTTCTTT.

The chain employs TRBV11-3 and TRBJ1-1; TRBD1 might be the D (5 bases). Germline V gives CDR1 SGHNT, CDR2 YENEEA. This CDR3 contains 13 residues. The ends were cut back, 4 bases at V and 11 bases at J, with 17 bases in the middle. In DNA form, the CDR3 reads TGTGCCAGCAGCTCCGGACACAGATCGGGGGCTTTCTTT. Protein product: CASSSGHRSGAFF.

This sequence joins TRBV7-8 and TRBJ2-5, with D perhaps TRBD1 or TRBD2 (5 bases each). V lost 1 base to trimming and J lost 6 bases, with 21 bases between them. CDR3 size: 17 residues. The germline CDR1 and CDR2 sequences are SGHVS and FQNEAQ. DNA for the CDR3: TGTGCCAGCAGCTTAGAAGGGGTGTCCCATACCGGGAAGACCCAGTACTTC. It translates to CASSLEGVSHTGKTQYF.

The sample holds a few counts of this clone. The V gene is TRBV30, the J gene TRBJ2-2; D tentatively fits TRBD1 or TRBD2 (5 bases each). V lost 1 base to trimming and J lost 8 bases, with 17 bases between them. CDR1 and CDR2 (germline): GTSNPN, SVGIG (reference sequence). This CDR3 region has 15 residues. The chain's CDR3 is CAWSAGRPGGGELFF. Here the CDR3 DNA reads TGTGCCTGGAGTGCGGGGCGACCGGGCGGGGGGGAGCTGTTTTTT.

The rearrangement uses TRBV7-2 and TRBJ2-2; TRBD1 matches at 7 bases. The CDR3 consists of 14 residues. Germline CDR1 reads SGHTA; CDR2 reads FQGNSA. V shed 5 bases, J shed 2 bases, and the junction held 2 bases outside the gene matches. CDR3 region: CASSRTGNTGELFF. As DNA, the CDR3 is TGTGCCAGCAGCCGGACAGGAAACACCGGGGAGCTGTTTTTT.

The chain couples TRBV10-3 to TRBJ2-5; 7 nucleotides line up with TRBD1. The end of the DNA fits TRBJ2-7 better, so the J call may be wrong. This CDR3 is 15 amino acids long. The germline V gene encodes CDR1 ENHRY and CDR2 SYGVKD. DNA of the CDR3: TGTGCCATCAGTGAGGTAATCACAGGGGCCAACGAGCAGTACTTC. Protein: CAISEVITGANEQYF.

The chain combines TRBV19 with TRBJ1-1; a weak D match, TRBD1 (6 bases). CDR1 and CDR2 from the germline V gene are LNHDA and SQIVND (reference sequence). With 9 bases removed from V and 4 bases from J, the gap between germline ends came to 24 bases. The CDR3 covers 16 residues. CDR3 sequence: CASKVKGVILGTEAFF. The CDR3 DNA is TGTGCCAGCAAGGTAAAGGGGGTCATTTTGGGCACTGAAGCTTTCTTT.

J is TRBJ2-1 and V is TRBV7-3; D may be TRBD2 (6 bases). With 5 bases removed from V and 4 bases from J, the gap between germline ends came to 15 bases. The V gene's germline CDR1 is SGHTA and CDR2 FQGTGA. This CDR3 has 15 amino acids. Written as DNA, the CDR3 is TGTGCCAGCAGCCGCGGGCGGAGGGTTTACAATGAGCAGTTCTTC. Its protein product is CASSRGRRVYNEQFF.

The chain links TRBV5-5 to TRBJ1-1; D is unresolved. Trimming removed 0 bases at V and 1 base at J, with 10 bases between. The CDR3 spans 15 residues. Per the germline V gene, CDR1 is SGHKS and CDR2 is YYEKEE (reference sequence). CDR3 loop: CASSLGPIRNTEAFF. CDR3 bases: TGTGCCAGCAGCTTGGGGCCTATTAGGAACACTGAAGCTTTCTTT.

The rearrangement uses TRBV5-1 and TRBJ1-6; D unclear. V lost 0 bases, J lost 7 bases, and 8 bases lay in between. From germline, CDR1 is SGHRS and CDR2 YFSETQ. There are 14 residues in the CDR3. CDR3 nucleotides: TGCGCCAGCAGCTTGGGGCAGCGAAATTCACCCCTCCACTTT. This sequence encodes CASSLGQRNSPLHF. The full variable domain, completed using reference TRBV5-1 and TRBJ1-6, is KAGVTQTPRYLIKTRGQQVTLSCSPISGHRSVSWYQQTPGQGLQFLFEYFSETQRNKGNFPGRFSGRQFSNSRSEMNVSTLELGDSALYLCASSLGQRNSPLHFGNGTRLTVT.

The chain couples TRBV5-8 to TRBJ2-2; 7 bases map to TRBD2. After removal of 6 bases from V and 7 bases from J, the junction contained 15 bases not matched to a gene. The CDR3 is 16 residues long. Per germline, CDR1 SGHTS and CDR2 YDEGEE. The CDR3 region has the DNA TGTGCCAGCAAATCGGGGGGACCGGGAGAAGGCGGGGAGCTGTTTTTT. It translates to CASKSGGPGEGGELFF.

The CDR3 reads CASTENPGGADTQYF. CDR3 sequence (DNA): TGTGCCAGCACAGAGAACCCCGGCGGGGCAGATACGCAGTATTTT. The chain combines TRBV9 with TRBJ2-3; possible D gene TRBD2, 6 bases. Germline loops: CDR1 SGDLS, CDR2 YYNGEE. This CDR3 has 15 residues. The V end lost 6 bases, the J end lost 4 bases, and 18 bases lay between the germline ends.

This rearrangement joins TRBV7-9 to TRBJ2-5; 7 bases are shared with TRBD1. V lost 5 bases and J lost 0; bases outside the gene matches: 12. This CDR3 is 17 amino acids long. Germline CDR1 reads SEHNR; CDR2 reads FQNEAQ (reference sequence). The CDR3 loop reads CASSQGEVAGYQETQYF. The DNA of the CDR3 is TGTGCCAGCAGCCAGGGGGAAGTGGCCGGGTACCAAGAGACCCAGTACTTC.

The chain combines TRBV7-2 with TRBJ2-2, with unresolved D. Germline V gives CDR1 SGHTA, CDR2 FQGNSA. The CDR3 consists of 14 residues. V lost 1 base to trimming and J lost 7 bases, with 10 bases between them. The CDR3 sequence: CASSLDRASGELFF. The CDR3 DNA follows: TGTGCCAGCAGCTTAGATCGGGCGAGCGGGGAGCTGTTTTTT. Using reference TRBV7-2 and TRBJ2-2 for the parts outside the CDR3, the full variable domain is GAGVSQSPSNKVTEKGKDVELRCDPISGHTALYWYRQSLGQGLEFLIYFQGNSAPDKSGLPSDRFSAERTGGSVSTLTIQRTQQEDSAVYLCASSLDRASGELFFGEGSRLTVL.

The chain couples TRBV11-2 to TRBJ2-7, with TRBD2 identical over 7 bases. The ends lost 5 bases at V and 2 bases at J; junction bases unmatched: 6. This CDR3 comprises 14 residues. In germline, CDR1 is SGHAT, CDR2 FQNNGV. The CDR3 DNA follows: TGTGCCAGCAGCAATACCGGGACTACCTACGAGCAGTACTTC. Translating gives CASSNTGTTYEQYF.

J is TRBJ1-1 and V is TRBV11-3, with 7 bases matching TRBD1. V dropped 7 bases and J dropped 9; count of bases not matched to a gene: 20. CDR3 size: 16 residues. Germline-derived CDR1 and CDR2 are SGHNT and YENEEA. In DNA, the CDR3 is TGTGCCAGCAACAGGGGAGCGGGGGGCTCCTTGATACAAGCTTTCTTT. It encodes CASNRGAGGSLIQAFF. Complete variable domain (other parts from reference TRBV11-3 and TRBJ1-1): EAGVVQSPRYKIIEKKQPVAFWCNPISGHNTLYWYLQNLGQGPELLIRYENEEAVDDSQLPKDRFSAERLKGVDSTLKIQPAELGDSAVYLCASNRGAGGSLIQAFFGQGTRLTVV.

This clone occurred once. The gene calls are TRBV9 and TRBJ2-5; 8 bases fit TRBD2. V trimming: 4 bases; J trimming: 2 bases; junction bases outside the gene matches: 4. CDR1 and CDR2 (germline): SGDLS, YYNGEE. The CDR3 runs to 14 residues. CDR3 sequence reads: CASSTGLGQETQYF. CDR3 in DNA: TGTGCCAGCAGCACGGGACTAGGACAAGAGACCCAGTACTTC.

This clone showed up just once. This sequence joins TRBV4-1 and TRBJ2-1; 7 bases fit TRBD2. Per the germline V gene, CDR1 is MGHRA and CDR2 is YSYEKL. J lost 6 bases, V lost 4 bases, and 9 bases had no gene match. The CDR3 runs to 15 residues. CDR3 amino acids: CASSPVGGTLNEQFF. The DNA of the CDR3 is TGCGCCAGCAGCCCGGTCGGGGGGACCCTCAATGAGCAGTTCTTC.

The V gene is TRBV7-9, the J gene TRBJ2-5; 7 bases fit TRBD2. V was clipped by 4 bases and J by 5 bases; unmatched bases: 7. There are 14 residues in the CDR3. Germline CDR1 reads SEHNR; CDR2 reads FQNEAQ (reference sequence). This CDR3 reads CASSYQRGLETQYF. As DNA, the CDR3 is TGTGCCAGCAGCTATCAGCGGGGTTTGGAGACCCAGTACTTC.

The chain employs TRBV5-4 and TRBJ1-2, with TRBD1 matching over 7 bases. The J segment lost 4 bases and the V segment lost 3 bases, leaving 6 bases of the junction unmatched. The CDR3 has 14 amino acids. CDR1 and CDR2 from the germline V gene are SGHNT and YYREEE (reference sequence). The CDR3 loop reads CASSSGQIGYGYTF. The CDR3 nucleotides are TGTGCCAGCAGCTCGGGACAGATTGGCTATGGCTACACCTTC.

The chain is built from TRBV11-3 and TRBJ2-5; D remains ambiguous. The J call is uncertain, as TRBJ2-7 better fits the DNA end. CDR1 is SGHNT, CDR2 YENEEA, per germline. This CDR3 has 13 amino acids. The CDR3 reads CASSLGVAYEQYF. CDR3 DNA sequence: TGTGCCAGCAGCTTAGGGGTAGCCTACGAGCAGTACTTC.

The chain uses TRBV19 and TRBJ2-1; possibly TRBD2 for D (6 bases). CDR3 length: 14 amino acids. CDR1 is LNHDA and CDR2 is SQIVND in the germline V gene (reference sequence). V dropped 7 bases and J dropped 1 base, with 11 bases sitting between them. The CDR3 protein is CASMGGISYNEQFF. CDR3 nucleotide sequence: TGTGCCAGTATGGGCGGGATTTCCTACAATGAGCAGTTCTTC.

The chain employs TRBV11-2 and TRBJ2-3; 9 nucleotides agree with TRBD2. The V gene's germline CDR1 is SGHAT and CDR2 FQNNGV. This CDR3 comprises 15 residues. The ends lost 5 bases at V and 1 base at J; junction bases unmatched: 4. The DNA of the CDR3 is TGTGCCAGCAGCCCAGGACTAGCGCGCACAGATACGCAGTATTTT. It specifies CASSPGLARTDTQYF.

This chain connects TRBV10-1 to TRBJ2-1; possible D gene TRBD2, 5 bases. Between the trimmed V and J ends, which lost 2 bases and 4 bases, there was a span of 9 bases. CDR3 length: 14 amino acids. Germline CDR1 WNHNN, CDR2 SYGVQD (reference sequence). CDR3 loop: CASSEGLAYNEQFF. The DNA for the CDR3 is TGCGCCAGCAGTGAGGGTCTAGCATACAATGAGCAGTTCTTC.